This is a list of T cell receptor beta chains from one sample in a study of identical twins. TCRdb ran MiXCR on the 5' RACE reads and lists one entry per CDR3 protein. The sample has some 1,700,000 distinct CDR3 sequences; less than 40% are singletons. Sequences were obtained from cord blood. These receptor sequences come from a newborn girl in good health. The CDR3 runs from the conserved cysteine through the conserved F or W. A D gene is named only where the DNA matches it firmly. The size entry is marked missing in some rows and otherwise reads once, few, many or a size class.

>TRBV4-2|-|TRBD1|TRBJ1-6
CASSLGTGGAKIMGSPLHF
TGTGCCAGCAGCCTCGGGACAGGGGGCGCAAAAATCATGGGATCACCCCTCCACTTT
>TRBV20-1|few|TRBD2|TRBJ2-1
CSARDPGLAGVDEQFF
TGCAGTGCTAGAGATCCCGGACTAGCGGGGGTCGATGAGCAGTTCTTC
>TRBV2|-|TRBD1|TRBJ1-6
CASLDRGTSPLHF
TGTGCCAGCTTGGACAGGGGGACTTCACCCCTCCACTTT
>TRBV20-1|-|-|TRBJ2-4
CSARDLRGVVKNIQYF
TGCAGTGCTAGAGATCTCAGGGGGGTTGTCAAAAACATTCAGTACTTC
>TRBV4-1|few|TRBD2|TRBJ2-7
CASSQLTSGTGSYEQYF
TGCGCCAGCAGCCAACTTACTAGCGGGACGGGGTCGTACGAGCAGTACTTC
>TRBV20-1|-|TRBD2|TRBJ2-3
CSASPLLLAGSSTDTQYF
TGCAGTGCTAGTCCACTACTTTTAGCGGGCAGTAGCACAGATACGCAGTATTTT
>TRBV7-2|-|TRBD2|TRBJ2-7
CASSSRGDEQYF
TGTGCCAGCAGCTCCCGGGGGGACGAGCAGTACTTC
>TRBV28|few|TRBD1|TRBJ2-7
CASSSDRGGDYEQYF
TGTGCCAGCAGCTCGGACAGGGGGGGTGACTACGAGCAGTACTTC
>TRBV10-3|few|-|TRBJ1-1
CAISDWGLAEAFF
TGTGCCATCAGTGATTGGGGTTTGGCTGAAGCTTTCTTT
>TRBV20-1|few|TRBD1|TRBJ2-7
CSGGQIYEQYF
TGCAGTGGGGGACAGATTTACGAGCAGTACTTC
>TRBV6-5|few|-|TRBJ2-7
CASSYSYSTYEQYF
TGTGCCAGCAGTTACTCTTACAGCACCTACGAGCAGTACTTC
>TRBV11-2|-|-|TRBJ1-1
CASSLGGVWGDTEAFF
TGTGCCAGCAGCTTAGGGGGGGTCTGGGGGGACACTGAAGCTTTCTTT
>TRBV7-9|-|-|TRBJ1-1
CASSLNEGMNTEAFF
TGTGCCAGCAGCCTCAATGAGGGCATGAACACTGAAGCTTTCTTT
>TRBV12-3/TRBV12-4|-|TRBD2|TRBJ2-7
CASSFGLAGEGTYEQYF
TGTGCCAGCAGTTTCGGACTAGCGGGAGAGGGGACCTACGAGCAGTACTTC
>TRBV7-2|-|TRBD1|TRBJ1-4
CASSQDRNYEKLFF
TGTGCCAGCAGCCAGGACAGGAACTATGAAAAACTGTTTTTT
>TRBV7-2|few|-|TRBJ1-1
CASSLAPLGAVTEAFF
TGTGCCAGCAGCTTAGCCCCCCTGGGAGCTGTCACTGAAGCTTTCTTT
>TRBV5-1|-|TRBD1|TRBJ1-5
CASSLEPGQGDQPQHF
TGCGCCAGCAGCTTAGAACCGGGACAGGGGGATCAGCCCCAGCATTTT
>TRBV12-3/TRBV12-4|few|-|TRBJ1-4
CASRGWRADKLFF
TGTGCCAGCCGAGGATGGAGGGCCGACAAACTGTTTTTT
>TRBV20-1|few|-|TRBJ1-2
CSAPPGTPYGYTF
TGCAGTGCCCCCCCCGGGACTCCTTATGGCTACACCTTC
>TRBV4-2|many|-|TRBJ2-7
CASSQDRGREQYF
TGTGCCAGCAGCCAAGATCGGGGGCGAGAGCAGTACTTC
>TRBV6-6|many|TRBD2|TRBJ2-3
CASSYSALATDTQYF
TGTGCCAGCAGTTACTCCGCACTAGCGACAGATACGCAGTATTTT
>TRBV7-2|-|-|TRBJ1-5
CASSLGVVQPQHF
TGTGCCAGCAGCTTAGGTGTGGTTCAGCCCCAGCATTTT
>TRBV28|-|TRBD1|TRBJ1-3
CASSFTDRGGNTIYF
TGTGCCAGCAGTTTTACCGACAGGGGCGGAAACACCATATATTTT
>TRBV3-1|-|-|TRBJ1-1
CASSQESVSGTEAFF
TGTGCCAGCAGCCAAGAGTCTGTGTCGGGTACTGAAGCTTTCTTT
>TRBV3-1|few|-|TRBJ1-2
CASSQGFERGDGYTF
TGTGCCAGCAGCCAAGGTTTCGAGAGGGGTGATGGCTACACCTTC
>TRBV4-2|-|-|TRBJ1-6
CASSEPGGGSPLHF
TGTGCCAGCAGCGAACCGGGTGGTGGGTCACCCCTCCACTTT
>TRBV4-2|many|TRBD2|TRBJ2-3
CASSHDWEGNRGNTDTQYF
TGTGCCAGCAGCCACGACTGGGAGGGCAACAGAGGAAACACAGATACGCAGTATTTT
>TRBV6-6|-|-|TRBJ2-1
CASSYGRGTRYEQFF
TGTGCCAGCAGTTACGGCAGGGGGACTAGGTATGAGCAGTTCTTC
>TRBV2|-|-|TRBJ1-6
CASSDWGSPLHF
TGTGCCAGCAGTGATTGGGGTTCACCCCTCCACTTT
>TRBV5-1|-|TRBD2|TRBJ2-5
CASSLGTRAQETQYF
TGCGCCAGCAGCTTGGGGACTAGGGCGCAAGAGACCCAGTACTTC
>TRBV10-3|-|TRBD2|TRBJ2-3
CAVGGGTDTQYF
TGTGCCGTGGGGGGGGGCACAGATACGCAGTATTTT
>TRBV29-1|-|TRBD1|TRBJ1-2
CSVDRDRGQDGYTF
TGCAGCGTAGACCGGGACAGGGGGCAGGATGGCTACACCTTC
>TRBV7-9|-|-|TRBJ1-4
CASSPTAFGKEKLFF
TGTGCCAGCAGCCCCACGGCCTTTGGGAAAGAAAAACTGTTTTTT
>TRBV5-1|few|TRBD2|TRBJ2-1
CASSSHPTSGRTNEQFF
TGCGCCAGCAGCTCACACCCGACTAGCGGGAGGACCAATGAGCAGTTCTTC